A single sample gave rise to the 4 T cell receptor beta chains below, sequenced in a study of shared clonotypes between healthy human individuals. Sequencing was performed with immunoSEQ multiplex PCR; in TCRdb, only in-frame clones are kept and a portion is missing. The repertoire consists of 2 million to 2.5 million clones, with 92% occurring once and the leading ten covering about 0.36%. The source material was naive CD4+ T cells from PBMCs. Subset described: CD45RA+ positively selected. The receptors stem from a young man in good health. Some clones in this sample may be carry-over from other donors' samples.

J is TRBJ2-2 and V is TRBV28, with D possibly being TRBD2 (6 bases). V gave up 7 bases and J gave up 6 bases, with 18 bases separating them. The CDR3 is 15 amino acids. The V gene's germline CDR1 is MDHEN and CDR2 SYDVKM. This CDR3 is CASTPPGPGAGELFF. CDR3 bases: TGTGCCAGCACCCCACCCGGGCCGGGGGCCGGGGAGCTGTTTTTT.

V is TRBV9 and J is TRBJ2-1; TRBD2 agrees at 7 bases. The CDR3 runs 15 residues. The V segment lost 5 bases and the J segment 3 bases; nucleotides outside the gene matches: 8. Looked up from germline, CDR1 is SGDLS and CDR2 is YYNGEE. CDR3 DNA: TGTGCCAGCAGAGCCCTTGGCGGGGGCTACAATGAGCAGTTCTTC. Its protein is CASRALGGGYNEQFF.

The chain links TRBV15 to TRBJ2-1, with D tentatively TRBD1 or TRBD2 (5 bases each). The V and J ends lost 1 base and 1 base respectively, with 8 bases between them. CDR1 and CDR2 from the germline V gene are LNHNV and YYDKDF (reference sequence). The CDR3 extends over 15 amino acids. This CDR3 reads CATSRGGVSYNEQFF. For the CDR3, the DNA is TGTGCCACCAGCAGAGGAGGGGTTTCCTACAATGAGCAGTTCTTC.

V is TRBV18 and J is TRBJ2-7; D perhaps matches TRBD2 (6 bases). The CDR3 covers 15 residues. Trimming pared 3 bases from V and 3 bases from J, leaving 15 bases between. Germline V gene lookup returns CDR1 KGHSH and CDR2 LQKENI. CDR3 sequence reads: CASSPTREPNYEQYF. CDR3 bases: TGTGCCAGCTCACCCACCCGGGAGCCTAACTACGAGCAGTACTTC.